This T cell receptor beta chain was identified during a study of blood T cell repertoires in COVID-19. Study at large: PBMCs, B-cell-depleted T cells, or T cells were the source of the cDNA or gDNA that made up the material.

Original methodology: Amplification of reference gene primers provided the estimated nucleated cell counts. Method: immunoSEQ multiplex PCR; TCRdb's copy keeps in-frame clones and lacks some. The D gene and trimming were derived from the DNA, and the V and J assignments and clone size from that table. The table shows roughly 300,000 clones, with nearly 90% occurring only once. Enrolled during active infection, Seattle patients were then followed longitudinally. There are 13 residues in the CDR3. Trimming cost V 3 bases and J 1 base, with 6 bases left between them. Germline CDR1 is SGHVS and CDR2 is FQNEAQ.

This TCR derives from a woman aged 25 to 39 with COVID-19, enrolled during active disease. Sequencing input: peripheral blood. V and J are TRBV7-8 and TRBJ1-2; D is uncertain. CDR3 bases: TGTGCCAGCAGCTTTGGGCTTAACTATGGCTACACCTTC. Residues: CASSFGLNYGYTF.